The source of this TCR beta chain is a study of low-dose radiotherapy and immunotherapy resistance in tumors. Study summary: Cyclophosphamide was given intravenously at 200 mg/m2 every two weeks, and each dose came one day before radiation and immunotherapy.

This clonotype turned up a few times. Treatment combined nivolumab, ipilimumab, aspirin, low-dose cyclophosphamide and low-dose radiotherapy in a dose-escalation trial. Inclusion covered patients whose advanced solid tumors lacked tumor-infiltrating lymphocytes. Trimming removed 5 bases at V and 0 bases at J, with 10 bases between. Germline CDR1 MGHRA, CDR2 YSYEKL. This CDR3 is built from 14 residues. Both TCRalpha and TCRbeta chains were reverse transcribed with V-gene-specific primers. TCRs were amplified for roughly 20 PCR cycles with a constant-region primer and V-primer adapter. TCRdb reprocessed the reads with MiXCR, giving one entry per CDR3 protein. The data show 5,000 to 7,500 distinct CDR3 sequences, roughly 80% seen once.

The receptor comes from a human donor with advanced metastatic prostate, ovarian, gallbladder or colorectal cancer (not recorded which). This table probably holds off-target reads from a library built for another chain. The chain uses TRBV4-1 and TRBJ2-5; D might be TRBD2 (7 bases). The CDR3 region is CASSKGGDQETQYF. CDR3 coding DNA: TGCGCCAGCAGCAAGGGGGGGGACCAAGAGACCCAGTACTTC.